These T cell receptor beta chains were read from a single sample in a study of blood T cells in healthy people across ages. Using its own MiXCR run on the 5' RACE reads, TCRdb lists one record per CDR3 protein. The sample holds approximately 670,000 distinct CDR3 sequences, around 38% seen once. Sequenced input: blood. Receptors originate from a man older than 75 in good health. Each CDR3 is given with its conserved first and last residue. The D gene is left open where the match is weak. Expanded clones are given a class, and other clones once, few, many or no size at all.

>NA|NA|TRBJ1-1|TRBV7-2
CASSSGALPEAFF
TGTGCCAGCAGCTCAGGGGCTCTCCCCGAAGCTTTCTTT
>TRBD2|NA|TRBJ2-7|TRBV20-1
CSARLASGGLSSYEQYF
TGCAGTGCTAGATTAGCTAGCGGGGGCCTAAGCTCCTACGAGCAGTACTTC
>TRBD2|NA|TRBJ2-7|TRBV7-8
CASTPVGGDYEQYF
TGTGCCTCGACACCCGTTGGGGGGGACTACGAGCAGTACTTC
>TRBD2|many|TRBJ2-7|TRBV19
CASSWGRGSYEQYF
TGTGCCAGTAGCTGGGGGAGGGGCTCCTACGAGCAGTACTTC
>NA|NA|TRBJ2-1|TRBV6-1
CASTGTFYNEQFF
TGTGCCAGCACAGGGACATTCTACAATGAGCAGTTCTTC
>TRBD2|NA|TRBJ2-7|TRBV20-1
CSAFTSGASYGQYF
TGCAGTGCCTTTACTAGCGGGGCATCCTACGGGCAGTACTTC
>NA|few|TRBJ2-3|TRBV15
CATSRDMSAATQYF
TGTGCCACCAGCAGAGATATGAGCGCGGCCACGCAGTATTTT
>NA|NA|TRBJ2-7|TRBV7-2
CASSLSFQEQYF
TGTGCCAGCAGCCTTTCTTTTCAGGAGCAGTACTTC
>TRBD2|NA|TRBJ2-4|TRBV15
CATSRWGTSGGALSKNIQYF
TGTGCCACCAGCAGGTGGGGGACTAGCGGGGGAGCCCTATCCAAAAACATTCAGTACTTC
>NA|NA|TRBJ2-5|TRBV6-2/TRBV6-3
CASRTLTETQYF
TGTGCCAGCAGGACCTTGACAGAGACCCAGTACTTC
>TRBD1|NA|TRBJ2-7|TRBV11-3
CASSLETLRQGRGEQYF
TGTGCCAGCAGCTTAGAGACCCTCAGACAGGGTAGGGGCGAGCAGTACTTC
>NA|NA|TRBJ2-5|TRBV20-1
CSALAAINEQYF
TGCAGTGCGCTCGCGGCCATCAATGAGCAGTACTTC
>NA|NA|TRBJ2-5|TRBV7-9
CASSLVTAPGSSEQYF
TGTGCCAGCAGCTTAGTAACCGCGCCAGGGTCTAGTGAGCAGTACTTC
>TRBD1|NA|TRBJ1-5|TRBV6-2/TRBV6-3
CASRPPGTGIAPQHF
TGTGCCAGCAGACCGCCTGGGACAGGGATTGCGCCCCAGCATTTT
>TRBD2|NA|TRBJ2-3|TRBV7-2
CASSPLAGGLADTQYF
TGTGCCAGCAGTCCACTAGCGGGAGGTTTGGCAGATACGCAGTATTTT
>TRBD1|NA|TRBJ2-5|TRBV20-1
CSARDLTGGLETQYF
TGCAGTGCTAGAGATCTGACAGGGGGCTTGGAGACCCAGTACTTC
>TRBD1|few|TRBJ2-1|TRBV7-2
CASSTTGTGKNEQFF
TGTGCCAGCAGCACTACCGGGACAGGGAAAAATGAGCAGTTCTTC
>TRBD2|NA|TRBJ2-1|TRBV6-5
CASSYSGGGAPDSYNEQFF
TGTGCCAGCAGTTACTCGGGGGGAGGGGCCCCGGACTCCTACAATGAGCAGTTCTTC
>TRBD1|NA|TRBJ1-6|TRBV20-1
CSARDEGAVSPLHF
TGCAGTGCTAGAGATGAGGGGGCGGTTTCACCCCTCCACTTT
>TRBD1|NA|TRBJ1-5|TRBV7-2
CASSHDRVGPQHF
TGTGCCAGCAGCCATGACAGGGTTGGGCCCCAGCATTTT
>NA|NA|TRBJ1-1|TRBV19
CASTLAGRTVLEAFF
TGTGCCAGTACCCTGGCGGGACGGACGGTACTTGAAGCTTTCTTT
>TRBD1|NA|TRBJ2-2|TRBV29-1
CSVTDRGDGELFF
TGCAGCGTTACTGACAGGGGAGATGGGGAGCTGTTTTTT
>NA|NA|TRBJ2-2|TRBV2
CASRADLGTGELFF
TGTGCCAGCAGGGCCGATCTTGGCACCGGGGAGCTGTTTTTT
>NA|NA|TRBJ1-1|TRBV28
CASSPTDGGNTEAFF
TGTGCCAGCAGTCCTACGGACGGAGGGAACACTGAAGCTTTCTTT
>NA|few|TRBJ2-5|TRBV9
CASSVARTGEQYF
TGTGCCAGCAGCGTAGCAAGGACGGGGGAGCAGTACTTC
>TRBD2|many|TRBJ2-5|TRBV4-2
CASSQGLAGETQYF
TGTGCCAGCAGCCAAGGACTAGCGGGGGAGACCCAGTACTTC
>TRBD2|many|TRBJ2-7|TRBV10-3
CAISGGSGSYEQYF
TGTGCCATCAGTGGCGGGAGTGGGTCCTACGAGCAGTACTTC
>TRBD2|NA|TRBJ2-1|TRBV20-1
CSARDSGSVMNEQFF
TGCAGTGCTAGAGATAGCGGGAGTGTTATGAATGAGCAGTTCTTC
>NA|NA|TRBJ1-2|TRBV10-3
CAINTGYDYGYTF
TGTGCCATCAATACAGGGTACGACTATGGCTACACCTTC
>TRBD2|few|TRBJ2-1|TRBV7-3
CASSPIRSGRANEQFF
TGTGCCAGCAGCCCCATAAGAAGCGGGAGGGCGAATGAGCAGTTCTTC
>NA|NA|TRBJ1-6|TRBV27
CASSLHRMRSSYNSPLHF
TGTGCCAGCAGTTTACACAGGATGAGGAGCTCCTATAATTCACCCCTCCACTTT
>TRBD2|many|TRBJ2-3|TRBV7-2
CASRSRSGRTDTQYF
TGTGCCAGCAGATCACGCAGCGGGAGGACAGATACGCAGTATTTT
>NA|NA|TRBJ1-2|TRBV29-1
CSVVLSQVGPYGYTF
TGCAGCGTTGTCCTTTCACAGGTTGGACCTTATGGCTACACCTTC
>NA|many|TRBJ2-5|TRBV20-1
CSASGIAPQETQYF
TGCAGTGCTAGCGGAATAGCCCCCCAAGAGACCCAGTACTTC
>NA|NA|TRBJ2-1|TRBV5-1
CASSLYTERYNEQFF
TGCGCCAGCAGCTTGTATACCGAGAGGTACAATGAGCAGTTCTTC
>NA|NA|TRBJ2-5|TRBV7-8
CASSLVATQETQYF
TGTGCCAGCAGCTTAGTTGCCACCCAAGAGACCCAGTACTTC
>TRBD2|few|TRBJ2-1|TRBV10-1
CASNSGGSYNEQFF
TGCGCCAGCAATTCGGGAGGCTCCTACAATGAGCAGTTCTTC
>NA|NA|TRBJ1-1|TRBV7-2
CASSFTTGIWTEAFF
TGTGCCAGCAGCTTTACCACAGGGATTTGGACTGAAGCTTTCTTT
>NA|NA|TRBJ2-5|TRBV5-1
CASSLARVQGSETQYF
TGCGCCAGCAGCTTGGCCCGTGTACAGGGTTCGGAGACCCAGTACTTC
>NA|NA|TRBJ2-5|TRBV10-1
CASSESAARSEQYF
TGCGCCAGCAGTGAGTCAGCGGCCCGGAGTGAGCAGTACTTC
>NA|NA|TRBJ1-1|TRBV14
CAGSQGLGRVGTEAFF
TGTGCCGGCAGCCAAGGTCTGGGCAGGGTGGGCACTGAAGCTTTCTTT
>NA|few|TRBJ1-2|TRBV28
CASSLTRPGDYGYTF
TGTGCCAGCAGTTTGACAAGGCCTGGGGACTATGGCTACACCTTC
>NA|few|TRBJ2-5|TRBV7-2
CASSLDMREETQYF
TGTGCCAGCAGCTTAGATATGCGAGAAGAGACCCAGTACTTC
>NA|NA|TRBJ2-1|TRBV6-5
CASSYGGPGIEQFF
TGTGCCAGCAGTTACGGGGGGCCGGGAATTGAGCAGTTCTTC
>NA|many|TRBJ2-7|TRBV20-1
CSARASRPLRDEQYF
TGCAGTGCTAGAGCAAGTAGGCCGCTCAGGGACGAGCAGTACTTC
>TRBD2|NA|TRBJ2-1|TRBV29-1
CSVEVGTSGYNEQFF
TGCAGCGTTGAAGTTGGGACTAGCGGCTACAATGAGCAGTTCTTC
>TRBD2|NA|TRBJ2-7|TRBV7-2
CASSFTSGIGNEQYF
TGTGCCAGCAGCTTTACTAGCGGGATCGGGAACGAGCAGTACTTC